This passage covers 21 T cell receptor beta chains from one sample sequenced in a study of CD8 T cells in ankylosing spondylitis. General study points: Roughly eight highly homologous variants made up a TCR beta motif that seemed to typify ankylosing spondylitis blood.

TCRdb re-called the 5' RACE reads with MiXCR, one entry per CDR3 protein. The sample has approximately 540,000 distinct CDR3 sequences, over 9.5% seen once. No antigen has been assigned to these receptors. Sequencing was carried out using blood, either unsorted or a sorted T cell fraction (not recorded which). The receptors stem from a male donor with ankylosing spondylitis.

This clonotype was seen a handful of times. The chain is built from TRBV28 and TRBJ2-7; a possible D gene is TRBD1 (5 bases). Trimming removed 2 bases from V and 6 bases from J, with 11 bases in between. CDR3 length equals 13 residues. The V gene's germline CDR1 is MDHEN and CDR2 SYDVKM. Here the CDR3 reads CASSLGQGFEQYV. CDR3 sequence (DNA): TGTGCCAGCAGTTTAGGTCAGGGTTTCGAGCAGTACGTC.

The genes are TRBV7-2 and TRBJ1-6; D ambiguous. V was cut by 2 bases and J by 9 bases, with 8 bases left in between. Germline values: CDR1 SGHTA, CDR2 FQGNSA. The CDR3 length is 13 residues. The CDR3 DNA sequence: TGTGCCAGCAGCTTAATGGGGTTTTCACCCCTCCACTTT. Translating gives CASSLMGFSPLHF.

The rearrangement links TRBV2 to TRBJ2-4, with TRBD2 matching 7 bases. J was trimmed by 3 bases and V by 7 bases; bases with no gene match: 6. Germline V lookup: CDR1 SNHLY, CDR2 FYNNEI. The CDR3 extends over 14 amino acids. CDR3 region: CASTGGRGKNIQYF. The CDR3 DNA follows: TGTGCCAGCACGGGAGGTCGGGGCAAAAACATTCAGTACTTC. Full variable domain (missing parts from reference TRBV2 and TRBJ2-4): EPEVTQTPSHQVTQMGQEVILRCVPISNHLYFYWYRQILGQKVEFLVSFYNNEISEKSEIFDDQFSVERPDGSNFTLKIRSTKLEDSAMYFCASTGGRGKNIQYFGAGTRLSVL.

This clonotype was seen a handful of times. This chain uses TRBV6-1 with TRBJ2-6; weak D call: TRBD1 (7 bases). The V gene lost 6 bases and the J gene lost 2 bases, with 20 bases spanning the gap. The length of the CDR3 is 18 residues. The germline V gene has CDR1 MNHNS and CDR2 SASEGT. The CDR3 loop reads CASSLEQGWRAGANVLTF. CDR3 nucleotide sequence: TGTGCCAGCAGCCTCGAACAGGGGTGGAGGGCTGGGGCCAACGTCCTGACTTTC.

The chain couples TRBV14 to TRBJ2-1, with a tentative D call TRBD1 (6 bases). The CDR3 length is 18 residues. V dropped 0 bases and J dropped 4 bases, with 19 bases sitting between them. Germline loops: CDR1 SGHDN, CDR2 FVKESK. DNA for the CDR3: TGTGCCAGCAGCCAAGAGTTACTACACCCAACAGGGTACAATGAGCAGTTCTTC. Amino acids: CASSQELLHPTGYNEQFF.

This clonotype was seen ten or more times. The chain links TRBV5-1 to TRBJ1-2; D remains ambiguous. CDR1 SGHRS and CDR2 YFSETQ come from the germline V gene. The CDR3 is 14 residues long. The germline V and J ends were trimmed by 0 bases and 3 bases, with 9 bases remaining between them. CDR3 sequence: CASSLGVGYYGYTF. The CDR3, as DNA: TGCGCCAGCAGCTTGGGGGTCGGTTACTATGGCTACACCTTC.

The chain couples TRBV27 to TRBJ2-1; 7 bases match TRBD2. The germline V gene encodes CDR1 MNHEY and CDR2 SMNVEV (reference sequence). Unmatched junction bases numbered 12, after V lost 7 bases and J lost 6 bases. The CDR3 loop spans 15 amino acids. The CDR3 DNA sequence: TGTGCCAGCACCAGCCCCCGGGAGGCGATCAATGAGCAGTTCTTC. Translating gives CASTSPREAINEQFF.

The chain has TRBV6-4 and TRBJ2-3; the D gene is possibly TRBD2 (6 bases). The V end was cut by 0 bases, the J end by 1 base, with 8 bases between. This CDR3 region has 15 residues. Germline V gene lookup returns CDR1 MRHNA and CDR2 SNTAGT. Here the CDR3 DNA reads TGTGCCAGCAGTGACTCAGGCGGGGGCACAGATACGCAGTATTTT. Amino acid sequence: CASSDSGGGTDTQYF.

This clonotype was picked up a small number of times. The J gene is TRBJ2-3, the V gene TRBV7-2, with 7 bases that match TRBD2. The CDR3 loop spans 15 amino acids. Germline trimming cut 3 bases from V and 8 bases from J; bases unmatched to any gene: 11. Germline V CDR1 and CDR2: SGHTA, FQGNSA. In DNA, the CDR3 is TGTGCCAGCAGCTTCCCCCTAGAGGGAGGGATTACGCAGTATTTT. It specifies CASSFPLEGGITQYF. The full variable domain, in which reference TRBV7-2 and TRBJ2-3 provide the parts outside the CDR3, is GAGVSQSPSNKVTEKGKDVELRCDPISGHTALYWYRQSLGQGLEFLIYFQGNSAPDKSGLPSDRFSAERTGGSVSTLTIQRTQQEDSAVYLCASSFPLEGGITQYFGPGTRLTVL.

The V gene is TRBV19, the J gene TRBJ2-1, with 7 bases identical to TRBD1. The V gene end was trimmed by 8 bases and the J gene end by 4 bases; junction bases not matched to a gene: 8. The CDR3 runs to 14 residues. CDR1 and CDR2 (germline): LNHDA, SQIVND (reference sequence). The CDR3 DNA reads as TGTGCCAGTCACGACAGGGCGGATTACAATGAGCAGTTCTTC. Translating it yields CASHDRADYNEQFF. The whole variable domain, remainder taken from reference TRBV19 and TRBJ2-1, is DGGITQSPKYLFRKEGQNVTLSCEQNLNHDAMYWYRQDPGQGLRLIYYSQIVNDFQKGDIAEGYSVSREKKESFPLTVTSAQKNPTAFYLCASHDRADYNEQFFGPGTRLTVL.

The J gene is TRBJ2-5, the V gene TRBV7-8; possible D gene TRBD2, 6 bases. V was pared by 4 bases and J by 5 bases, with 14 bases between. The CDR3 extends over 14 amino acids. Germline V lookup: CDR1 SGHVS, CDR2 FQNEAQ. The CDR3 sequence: CASSSGTAGETQYF. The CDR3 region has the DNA TGTGCCAGCAGCTCCGGGACGGCGGGGGAGACCCAGTACTTC.

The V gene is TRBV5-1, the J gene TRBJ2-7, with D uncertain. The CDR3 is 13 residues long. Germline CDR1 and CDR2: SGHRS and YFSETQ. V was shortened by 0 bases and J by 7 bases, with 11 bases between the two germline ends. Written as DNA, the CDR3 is TGCGCCAGCAGCTTGGCAGGAAAGGAAGAGCAGTACGTC. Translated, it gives CASSLAGKEEQYV.

CDR3 sequence reads: CSVGPGADTQYF. CDR3 coding DNA: TGCAGCGTCGGACCGGGGGCAGATACGCAGTATTTT. The genes are TRBV29-1 and TRBJ2-3; weak D call: TRBD2 (6 bases). The ends were cut back, 6 bases at V and 4 bases at J, with 11 bases in the middle. The CDR3 consists of 12 residues. Germline V gives CDR1 SQVTM, CDR2 ANQGSEA.

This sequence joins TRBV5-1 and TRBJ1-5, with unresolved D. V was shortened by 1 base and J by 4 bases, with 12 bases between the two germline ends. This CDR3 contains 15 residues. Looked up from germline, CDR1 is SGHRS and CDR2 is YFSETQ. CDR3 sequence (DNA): TGCGCCAGCAGCTTGCTTGGCGGAGGTAATCAGCCCCAGCATTTT. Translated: CASSLLGGGNQPQHF. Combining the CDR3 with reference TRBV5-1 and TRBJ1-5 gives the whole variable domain KAGVTQTPRYLIKTRGQQVTLSCSPISGHRSVSWYQQTPGQGLQFLFEYFSETQRNKGNFPGRFSGRQFSNSRSEMNVSTLELGDSALYLCASSLLGGGNQPQHFGDGTRLSIL.

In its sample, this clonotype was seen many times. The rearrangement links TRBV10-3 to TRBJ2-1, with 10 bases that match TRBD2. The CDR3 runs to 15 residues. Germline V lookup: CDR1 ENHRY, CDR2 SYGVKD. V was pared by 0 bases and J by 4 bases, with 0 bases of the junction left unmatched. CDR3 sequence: CAISESLAGYNEQFF. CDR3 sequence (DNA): TGTGCCATCAGTGAGTCACTAGCGGGATACAATGAGCAGTTCTTC.

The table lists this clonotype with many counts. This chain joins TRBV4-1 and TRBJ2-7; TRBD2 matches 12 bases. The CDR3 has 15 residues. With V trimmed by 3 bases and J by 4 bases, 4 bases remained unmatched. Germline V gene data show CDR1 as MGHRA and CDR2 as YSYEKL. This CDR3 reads CASSHTTSGSYEQYV. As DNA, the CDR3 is TGCGCCAGCAGCCATACGACTAGCGGGAGTTACGAGCAGTACGTC.

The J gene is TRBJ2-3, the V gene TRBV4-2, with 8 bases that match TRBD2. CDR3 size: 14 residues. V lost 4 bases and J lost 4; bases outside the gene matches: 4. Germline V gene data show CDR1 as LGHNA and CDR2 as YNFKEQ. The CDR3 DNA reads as TGTGCCAGCAGCCGAGGAGCGGGAGCAGATACGCAGTATTTT. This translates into CASSRGAGADTQYF.

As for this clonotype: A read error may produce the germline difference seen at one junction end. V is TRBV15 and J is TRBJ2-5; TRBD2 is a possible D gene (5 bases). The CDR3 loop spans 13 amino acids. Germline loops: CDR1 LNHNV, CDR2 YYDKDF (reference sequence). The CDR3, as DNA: TGTGCCACCAGCAGAGGACTAAAAGAGACCAAGTACTTC. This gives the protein CATSRGLKETKYF.

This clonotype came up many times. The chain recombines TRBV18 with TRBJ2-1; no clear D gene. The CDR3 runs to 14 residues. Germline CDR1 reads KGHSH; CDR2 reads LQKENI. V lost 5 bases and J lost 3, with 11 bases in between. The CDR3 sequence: CASSLPGYYNEQFF. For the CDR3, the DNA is TGTGCCAGCTCATTACCAGGATACTACAATGAGCAGTTCTTC.

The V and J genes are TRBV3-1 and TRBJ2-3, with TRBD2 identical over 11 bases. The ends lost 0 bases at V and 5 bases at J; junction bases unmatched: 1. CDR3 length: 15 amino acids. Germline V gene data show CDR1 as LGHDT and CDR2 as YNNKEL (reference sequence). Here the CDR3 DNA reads TGTGCCAGCAGCCAAGAACTAGCGGGAGTAGATACGCAGTATTTT. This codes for CASSQELAGVDTQYF.

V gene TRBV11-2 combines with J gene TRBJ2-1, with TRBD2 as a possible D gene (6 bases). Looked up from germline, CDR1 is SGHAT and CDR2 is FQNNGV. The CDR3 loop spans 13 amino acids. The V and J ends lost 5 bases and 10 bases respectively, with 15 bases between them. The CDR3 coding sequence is TGTGCCAGCAGCCCCCGGGGGAGAAGGGAGCAGTTCTTC. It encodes CASSPRGRREQFF.